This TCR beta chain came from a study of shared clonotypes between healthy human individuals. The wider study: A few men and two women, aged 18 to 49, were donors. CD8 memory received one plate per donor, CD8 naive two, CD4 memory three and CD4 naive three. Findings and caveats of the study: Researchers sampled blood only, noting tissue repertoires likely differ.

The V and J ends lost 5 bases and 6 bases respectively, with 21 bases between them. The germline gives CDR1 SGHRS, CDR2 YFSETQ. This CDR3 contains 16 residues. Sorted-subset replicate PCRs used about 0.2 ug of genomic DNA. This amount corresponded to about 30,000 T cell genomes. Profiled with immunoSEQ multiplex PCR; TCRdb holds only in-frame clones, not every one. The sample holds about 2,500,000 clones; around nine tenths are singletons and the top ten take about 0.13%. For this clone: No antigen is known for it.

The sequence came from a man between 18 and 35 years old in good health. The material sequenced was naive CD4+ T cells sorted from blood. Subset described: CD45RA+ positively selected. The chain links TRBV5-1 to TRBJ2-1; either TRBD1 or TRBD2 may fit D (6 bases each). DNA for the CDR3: TGCGCCAGCAGTCCTAGGGGGGTATCAAACATCAATGAGCAGTTCTTC. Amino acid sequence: CASSPRGVSNINEQFF.